The rows below give T cell receptor beta chains drawn from one sample of a study of blood T cells in healthy people across ages. TCRdb called the 5' RACE reads again in MiXCR, with one record for every CDR3 protein. The data contain 550,000 to 650,000 distinct CDR3 sequences, about 28% of them singletons. This sample also appeared in a second study, on T cells of mothers and their children.

Source material: blood. These TCRs come from a boy aged 2 to 9 in good health. CDR3s include the opening cysteine and the closing phenylalanine or tryptophan. Fields, in order: V gene, clone size, D gene, J gene, CDR3 DNA, CDR3 protein. A D gene is named only where the DNA matches it firmly. Some rows have no size entry. The others give once, few or many, or a class for an expanded clone.

V gene: TRBV30
clone size: NA
D gene: TRBD1
J gene: TRBJ1-4
CDR3 DNA: TGTGCCTGGGCCGACAGGGGTACTGCGCATCATGAAAAACTGTTTTTT
CDR3 protein: CAWADRGTAHHEKLFF

V gene: TRBV12-3/TRBV12-4
clone size: NA
D gene: TRBD2
J gene: TRBJ2-7
CDR3 DNA: TGTGCCAGCAGTTTAGGTCGAGGACTAGAGGGCTACGAGCAGTACTTC
CDR3 protein: CASSLGRGLEGYEQYF

V gene: TRBV7-2
clone size: few
D gene: NA
J gene: TRBJ2-1
CDR3 DNA: TGTGCCAGCAGCTATACGGGGACCTACAATGAGCAGTTCTTC
CDR3 protein: CASSYTGTYNEQFF

V gene: TRBV27
clone size: NA
D gene: TRBD2
J gene: TRBJ2-1
CDR3 DNA: TGTGCCAGTACTGGAGCGGGGGGGCCTAACAATGAGCAGTTCTTC
CDR3 protein: CASTGAGGPNNEQFF

V gene: TRBV4-3
clone size: NA
D gene: NA
J gene: TRBJ2-6
CDR3 DNA: TGCGCCAGCAGCCAAGTGGGTCGGGGCTCTGGGGCCAACGTCCTGACTTTC
CDR3 protein: CASSQVGRGSGANVLTF

V gene: TRBV6-5
clone size: NA
D gene: NA
J gene: TRBJ2-7
CDR3 DNA: TGTGCCAGCAGGGCGTGGGGGCAAGAGCAGTACTTC
CDR3 protein: CASRAWGQEQYF

V gene: TRBV12-3/TRBV12-4
clone size: NA
D gene: TRBD2
J gene: TRBJ2-7
CDR3 DNA: TGTGCCAGCAGATCCGGGACTATCCACGAGCAGTACTTC
CDR3 protein: CASRSGTIHEQYF

V gene: TRBV20-1
clone size: few
D gene: NA
J gene: TRBJ1-5
CDR3 DNA: TGCAGTGCTCGTACAGGTCCCCAGCCCCAGCATTTT
CDR3 protein: CSARTGPQPQHF

V gene: TRBV27
clone size: many
D gene: TRBD2
J gene: TRBJ2-5
CDR3 DNA: TGTGCCAGCAGTTTATCGCGCCTAGCGGGAGGTTTAGAGACCCAGTACTTC
CDR3 protein: CASSLSRLAGGLETQYF

V gene: TRBV7-9
clone size: NA
D gene: NA
J gene: TRBJ2-7
CDR3 DNA: TGTGCCAGCAGCAGGTCGGGACACAACTACGAGCAGTACTTC
CDR3 protein: CASSRSGHNYEQYF

V gene: TRBV14
clone size: few
D gene: NA
J gene: TRBJ1-4
CDR3 DNA: TGTGCCAGCAGCCAGCAGACTCGGGCTGCAGAAAAACTGTTTTTT
CDR3 protein: CASSQQTRAAEKLFF

V gene: TRBV6-2/TRBV6-3
clone size: NA
D gene: NA
J gene: TRBJ2-7
CDR3 DNA: TGTGCCAGCGATGACAGTGCCTACGAGCAGTACTTC
CDR3 protein: CASDDSAYEQYF

V gene: TRBV6-6
clone size: NA
D gene: NA
J gene: TRBJ1-4
CDR3 DNA: TGTGCCAGCAGTTTACAGAGACATAATGAAAAACTGTTTTTT
CDR3 protein: CASSLQRHNEKLFF

V gene: TRBV24-1
clone size: NA
D gene: NA
J gene: TRBJ2-5
CDR3 DNA: TGTGCCACCAGGGATTCCAGGGAGACCCAGTACTTC
CDR3 protein: CATRDSRETQYF

V gene: TRBV15
clone size: NA
D gene: NA
J gene: TRBJ1-2
CDR3 DNA: TGTGCCACCAGCAGAGATCTCGAAACAGGGTCGACACCGATAGCTAACTATGGCTACACCTTC
CDR3 protein: CATSRDLETGSTPIANYGYTF

V gene: TRBV7-9
clone size: once
D gene: NA
J gene: TRBJ2-4
CDR3 DNA: TGTGCCAGCAGCGCGACTAGTGGGGTGGCCAAAAACATTCAGTACTTC
CDR3 protein: CASSATSGVAKNIQYF

V gene: TRBV20-1
clone size: few
D gene: NA
J gene: TRBJ2-4
CDR3 DNA: TGCAGTGCTAGAGATCAGGCCACAGGAAAAAACATTCAGTACTTC
CDR3 protein: CSARDQATGKNIQYF

V gene: TRBV7-9
clone size: NA
D gene: NA
J gene: TRBJ1-2
CDR3 DNA: TGTGCCAGCAGCTCACCCCACAGGGCCCCCTATGGCTACACCTTC
CDR3 protein: CASSSPHRAPYGYTF

V gene: TRBV20-1
clone size: NA
D gene: TRBD2
J gene: TRBJ2-1
CDR3 DNA: TGCAGTGCCACGGGACTAGCGGGGGGGGATGAGCAGTTCTTC
CDR3 protein: CSATGLAGGDEQFF

V gene: TRBV6-1
clone size: NA
D gene: TRBD1
J gene: TRBJ2-5
CDR3 DNA: TGTGCCAGCAGTCAAGGACAGGGAATAACTGAAGAGACCCAGTACTTC
CDR3 protein: CASSQGQGITEETQYF

V gene: TRBV5-1
clone size: NA
D gene: TRBD2
J gene: TRBJ2-5
CDR3 DNA: TGCGCCAGCGCGGTAGCGGGAGGGAAAGAGACCCAGTACTTC
CDR3 protein: CASAVAGGKETQYF

V gene: TRBV29-1
clone size: NA
D gene: TRBD1
J gene: TRBJ2-5
CDR3 DNA: TGCAGCGTCCGAGGGGGACAGGATTCCCAAGAGACCCAGTACTTC
CDR3 protein: CSVRGGQDSQETQYF

V gene: TRBV9
clone size: few
D gene: NA
J gene: TRBJ2-2
CDR3 DNA: TGTGCCAGCAGCATAAGCGCGGAAGCAGGTTGGAACACCGGGGAGCTGTTTTTT
CDR3 protein: CASSISAEAGWNTGELFF

V gene: TRBV20-1
clone size: NA
D gene: TRBD2
J gene: TRBJ2-7
CDR3 DNA: TGCAGTGCTAGCGGGGGGGCCTACGAGCAGTACTTC
CDR3 protein: CSASGGAYEQYF

V gene: TRBV7-9
clone size: NA
D gene: NA
J gene: TRBJ1-4
CDR3 DNA: TGTGCCAGCAGCCCCATCCTAGCTCAGGGCGTGGTGTTTTTT
CDR3 protein: CASSPILAQGVVFF

V gene: TRBV3-1
clone size: few
D gene: NA
J gene: TRBJ2-1
CDR3 DNA: TGTGCCAGCAGCACCCAAGGGGGGGAGTCATCGTACAATGAGCAGTTCTTC
CDR3 protein: CASSTQGGESSYNEQFF

V gene: TRBV20-1
clone size: NA
D gene: NA
J gene: TRBJ1-1
CDR3 DNA: TGCAGTGCTAGAGATGTCAGGGGAGACACTGAAGCTTTCTTT
CDR3 protein: CSARDVRGDTEAFF

V gene: TRBV7-6
clone size: NA
D gene: TRBD1
J gene: TRBJ2-1
CDR3 DNA: TGTGCCAGCAGCTTAGTCGGGGGACAGGGGAGGGAGCAGTTCTTC
CDR3 protein: CASSLVGGQGREQFF

V gene: TRBV20-1
clone size: few
D gene: TRBD2
J gene: TRBJ2-1
CDR3 DNA: TGCAGTGCTAGATCAAGAGCGGGAGGCTCCTACAATGAGCAGTTCTTC
CDR3 protein: CSARSRAGGSYNEQFF